These 28 T cell receptor beta chains originate from one sample sequenced in a study of human T cells and chemical hapten exposure. Time point specified: patch test 3, about 24 weeks after DPC sensitization. Treatment denoted: therapeutic diphenylcyclopropenone sensitization with weekly scalp DPC. TCRdb re-analysed the RACE reads in MiXCR, keeping a single row per CDR3 protein. The table has under 200,000 distinct CDR3 sequences, around a quarter seen once. The specimen comprised whole blood, sampled in connection with sensitization to the hapten diphenylcyclopropenone (DPC). All receptors come from a woman aged 18-30 years with alopecia areata. Some clones in this sample may be carry-over from other donors' samples.

This clonotype has more than one count but fewer than ten. The chain is built from TRBV7-2 and TRBJ2-2; perhaps TRBD2 as D (5 bases). The CDR3 runs 15 residues. The V end was cut by 5 bases, the J end by 6 bases, with 16 bases between. Germline-derived CDR1 and CDR2 are SGHTA and FQGNSA. CDR3 sequence: CASSPGPTGAGELFF. CDR3 bases: TGTGCCAGCAGCCCCGGGCCCACCGGGGCCGGGGAGCTGTTTTTT. Full variable domain (outside the CDR3, taken from reference TRBV7-2 and TRBJ2-2): GAGVSQSPSNKVTEKGKDVELRCDPISGHTALYWYRQSLGQGLEFLIYFQGNSAPDKSGLPSDRFSAERTGGSVSTLTIQRTQQEDSAVYLCASSPGPTGAGELFFGEGSRLTVL.

This sequence joins TRBV4-1 and TRBJ2-6; 7 bases agree with TRBD1. This CDR3 spans 18 amino acids. Germline trimming cut 3 bases from V and 0 bases from J; bases unmatched to any gene: 8. Germline CDR1 MGHRA, CDR2 YSYEKL. The DNA for the CDR3 is TGCGCCAGCAGCCAGCCGAGGGGACAGAGCTCTGGGGCCAACGTCCTGACTTTC. It encodes CASSQPRGQSSGANVLTF.

This clonotype came up a few times. The V gene is TRBV2, the J gene TRBJ2-5; weak D call: TRBD2 (6 bases). V was clipped by 7 bases and J by 4 bases, with 10 bases between them. The CDR3 spans 12 residues. The germline V gene has CDR1 SNHLY and CDR2 FYNNEI. The CDR3 nucleotides read TGTGCCAGCATTACTAGCAGAGAGACCCAGTACTTC. This codes for CASITSRETQYF.

This clonotype has just a few counts. The chain carries TRBV20-1 and TRBJ2-7, with D unclear. The V and J ends lost 8 bases and 2 bases respectively, with 10 bases between them. The CDR3 covers 11 residues. Germline V gene data show CDR1 as DFQATT and CDR2 as SNEGSKA (reference sequence). CDR3 residues: CSLGLAYEQYF. The CDR3, as DNA: TGCAGTCTGGGTCTCGCCTACGAGCAGTACTTC.

This clonotype turned up a few times. The chain joins TRBV20-1 to TRBJ1-4; D unresolved. Germline lookup yields CDR1 DFQATT and CDR2 SNEGSKA (reference sequence). V dropped 6 bases and J dropped 6 bases, with 14 bases sitting between them. The CDR3 totals 13 residues. This CDR3 reads CSAPREGDEKLFF. CDR3 nucleotides: TGCAGTGCCCCCCGGGAGGGAGATGAAAAACTGTTTTTT.

Only one count was recorded for this clonotype. V and J are TRBV4-2 and TRBJ2-1, with 10 bases that match TRBD2. Germline CDR1 and CDR2: LGHNA and YNFKEQ. The CDR3 is made up of 17 amino acids. V trimming: 3 bases; J trimming: 1 base; junction bases outside the gene matches: 6. CDR3 DNA sequence: TGTGCCAGCAGCCAGGGTCCGGGACTAGCGTCCTACAATGAGCAGTTCTTC. Translating gives CASSQGPGLASYNEQFF.

The J gene is TRBJ2-2, the V gene TRBV6-1; TRBD1 agrees at 8 bases. Germline trimming cut 2 bases from V and 5 bases from J; bases unmatched to any gene: 4. This CDR3 spans 15 amino acids. Germline V gene data show CDR1 as MNHNS and CDR2 as SASEGT. The CDR3 is CASSEYGQGTGELFF. In nucleotides, the CDR3 is TGTGCCAGCAGTGAATACGGACAGGGAACCGGGGAGCTGTTTTTT.

J is TRBJ2-3 and V is TRBV29-1; D gene uncertain. V gave up 3 bases and J gave up 0 bases, with 4 bases separating them. The CDR3 totals 12 residues. Germline CDR1 reads SQVTM; CDR2 reads ANQGSEA. In DNA, the CDR3 is TGCAGCGTTGATGTGAGCACAGATACGCAGTATTTT. Protein product: CSVDVSTDTQYF.

The chain couples TRBV6-2 or TRBV6-3 to TRBJ1-1, with TRBD1 identical over 8 bases. Germline loops: CDR1 MNHEY, CDR2 SVGEGT. Trimming at V came to 5 bases and at J to 10 bases, leaving 6 bases not matched to a gene. The CDR3 totals 12 residues. The CDR3 coding sequence is TGTGCCAGCAGTCCCCCGGGACAGGTAGCTTTCTTT. This encodes CASSPPGQVAFF.

A few counts support this clonotype. This chain links TRBV7-2 with TRBJ1-2, with TRBD1 as a possible D gene (5 bases). The CDR3 extends over 11 amino acids. V was clipped by 3 bases and J by 7 bases, with 6 bases between them. CDR1 and CDR2 from the germline V gene are SGHTA and FQGNSA. CDR3 in amino acids: CASSFDSGYTF. CDR3 nucleotide sequence: TGTGCCAGCAGCTTCGACAGTGGCTACACCTTC.

The rearrangement joins TRBV5-1 to TRBJ2-2, with TRBD1 matching 11 bases. Looked up from germline, CDR1 is SGHRS and CDR2 is YFSETQ. V was pared by 9 bases and J by 2 bases, with 6 bases of the junction left unmatched. This CDR3 spans 15 amino acids. The CDR3 sequence: CATGRTGGNTGELFF. CDR3 DNA sequence: TGCGCCACTGGCCGGACAGGGGGCAACACCGGGGAGCTGTTTTTT.

The chain uses TRBV29-1 and TRBJ2-2; perhaps TRBD1 as D (5 bases). V shed 5 bases and J shed 0 bases, with 10 bases lying between them. This CDR3 is built from 14 residues. Germline V lookup: CDR1 SQVTM, CDR2 ANQGSEA. The CDR3 protein is CSVSFRANTGELFF. CDR3 in DNA: TGCAGCGTTAGCTTCAGGGCGAACACCGGGGAGCTGTTTTTT.

The chain combines TRBV7-2 with TRBJ1-4; D remains ambiguous. The CDR3 is 14 residues long. Germline loops: CDR1 SGHTA, CDR2 FQGNSA. Trimming shortened V by 5 bases and J by 0 bases, and 7 bases separated the two germline ends. CDR3 protein: CASSHGPTNEKLFF. The CDR3, as DNA: TGTGCCAGCAGCCATGGCCCAACTAATGAAAAACTGTTTTTT.

This chain uses TRBV3-1 with TRBJ1-3; no definite D call. The CDR3 runs to 15 residues. Germline lookup yields CDR1 LGHDT and CDR2 YNNKEL (reference sequence). The germline V and J ends were trimmed by 1 base and 0 bases, with 7 bases remaining between them. The CDR3 protein is CASSQGGDSGNTIYF. The CDR3 bases are TGTGCCAGCAGCCAAGGGGGTGACTCTGGAAACACCATATATTTT. Full variable domain (remainder filled in from reference TRBV3-1 and TRBJ1-3): DTAVSQTPKYLVTQMGNDKSIKCEQNLGHDTMYWYKQDSKKFLKIMFSYNNKELIINETVPNRFSPKSPDKAHLNLHINSLELGDSAVYFCASSQGGDSGNTIYFGEGSWLTVV.

This clonotype was observed a handful of times. CDR3 nucleotides: TGTGCCAGCAGCTTGGGGAGTCTGGGGAATGAGCAGTTCTTC. Protein: CASSLGSLGNEQFF. V and J are TRBV5-4 and TRBJ2-1, with no clear D. The CDR3 is 14 amino acids. The germline gives CDR1 SGHNT, CDR2 YYREEE (reference sequence). The V and J ends lost 0 bases and 7 bases respectively, with 11 bases between them.

About this clonotype itself: A read error may account for a junction end that differs from germline. The chain employs TRBV12-3 or TRBV12-4 and TRBJ2-1; 9 nucleotides align to TRBD2. The CDR3 consists of 14 residues. The CDR3 bases are TGTGCCAGCAGTCTAGCGGGGTCGAACAATGAGCAGTTCTTC. Amino acid sequence: CASSLAGSNNEQFF.

This clonotype has just a few counts. CDR3 in DNA: TGTGCCAGCAGTAACATTAGGCGGGGCAGCACCTATGGCTACACCTTC. Translation: CASSNIRRGSTYGYTF. The rearrangement uses TRBV2 and TRBJ1-2; a weak D match, TRBD1 (5 bases). This CDR3 comprises 16 residues. Germline V gene data show CDR1 as SNHLY and CDR2 as FYNNEI. V was shortened by 5 bases and J by 4 bases, with 20 bases between the two germline ends.

The chain combines TRBV15 with TRBJ2-2; D is unclear. The CDR3 consists of 14 residues. Deletions cut 3 bases from V and 0 bases from J, with 5 bases between. The germline V gene encodes CDR1 LNHNV and CDR2 YYDKDF (reference sequence). The CDR3 region is CATSRDPNTGELFF. The CDR3 coding sequence is TGTGCCACCAGCAGGGACCCGAACACCGGGGAGCTGTTTTTT.

This clonotype was observed a few times. The rearrangement links TRBV29-1 to TRBJ2-3; 10 bases match TRBD1. Germline assignment: CDR1 SQVTM and CDR2 ANQGSEA. The CDR3 runs to 14 residues. V was pared by 6 bases and J by 4 bases, with 7 bases of the junction left unmatched. As DNA, the CDR3 is TGCAGCGTAGTAGACAGGGGGCTCGCAGATACGCAGTATTTT. It codes for CSVVDRGLADTQYF.

This clonotype was seen a few times. The rearrangement uses TRBV12-3 or TRBV12-4 and TRBJ1-2; D might be TRBD1 (5 bases). With 4 bases removed from V and 4 bases from J, the gap between germline ends came to 10 bases. The length of the CDR3 is 13 residues. The CDR3 region is CASSSFGAYGYTF. The CDR3 DNA is TGTGCCAGCAGTTCCTTTGGGGCCTATGGCTACACCTTC.

The chain carries TRBV27 and TRBJ2-1; a possible D gene is TRBD2 (5 bases). V was clipped by 3 bases and J by 8 bases, with 14 bases between them. The V gene's germline CDR1 is MNHEY and CDR2 SMNVEV (reference sequence). The CDR3 totals 14 residues. For the CDR3, the DNA is TGTGCCAGCAGTTTCCGGGGTGACTTGGATGAGCAGTTCTTC. Residues: CASSFRGDLDEQFF.

The V gene is TRBV3-1, the J gene TRBJ2-7; D may be TRBD1 or TRBD2 (5 bases each). Trimming removed 4 bases at V and 2 bases at J, with 9 bases between. The germline V gene encodes CDR1 LGHDT and CDR2 YNNKEL (reference sequence). The CDR3 runs to 13 residues. The CDR3 is CASSRGYAYEQYF. DNA for the CDR3: TGTGCCAGCAGCCGGGGGTACGCCTACGAGCAGTACTTC.

This clonotype was found a few times. V and J are TRBV12-3 or TRBV12-4 and TRBJ2-7; D possibly corresponds to TRBD2 (5 bases). This CDR3 spans 14 amino acids. Trimming shortened V by 6 bases and J by 2 bases, and 14 bases separated the two germline ends. CDR3 sequence (DNA): TGTGCCAGCAGCGTTTCGAGGAGGACCTACGAGCAGTACTTC. Translating gives CASSVSRRTYEQYF.

This clonotype was counted only a few times. The chain uses TRBV3-1 and TRBJ2-7, with D hard to call. Germline CDR1 reads LGHDT; CDR2 reads YNNKEL (reference sequence). This CDR3 region has 12 residues. The ends were cut back, 2 bases at V and 3 bases at J, with 5 bases in the middle. CDR3 amino acids: CASSQSLYEQYF. The CDR3 DNA follows: TGTGCCAGCAGCCAATCCCTCTACGAGCAGTACTTC.

This clonotype was counted only a few times. The chain is built from TRBV4-1 and TRBJ2-7; no reliable D call. Germline loops: CDR1 MGHRA, CDR2 YSYEKL. The CDR3 consists of 15 residues. Trimming took 0 bases from V and 5 from J, leaving 14 bases between them. The CDR3 DNA is TGCGCCAGCAGCCAAGACCATAACAAAGCGCACGAGCAGTACTTC. Amino acids: CASSQDHNKAHEQYF.

This clonotype was observed a few times. The chain joins TRBV10-3 to TRBJ2-7, with D tentatively TRBD1 (6 bases). This CDR3 comprises 14 residues. Trimming stripped 5 bases from V and 1 base from J, with 12 bases between. The V gene's germline CDR1 is ENHRY and CDR2 SYGVKD. DNA for the CDR3: TGTGCCATCAGTAAGGACAGTGTATCCTACGAGCAGTACTTC. Its protein product is CAISKDSVSYEQYF.

This clonotype showed up just a few times. The V and J genes are TRBV4-1 and TRBJ1-4; 7 bases agree with TRBD1. This CDR3 has 16 residues. The germline gives CDR1 MGHRA, CDR2 YSYEKL. J lost 7 bases, V lost 2 bases, and 10 bases had no gene match. This chain's CDR3 is CASSQLSTGRGEKLFF. CDR3 bases: TGCGCCAGCAGCCAACTTTCGACAGGGAGGGGTGAAAAACTGTTTTTT.

This clonotype turned up a few times. The chain recombines TRBV6-6 with TRBJ1-6, with D unclear. The CDR3 loop spans 18 amino acids. Germline CDR1 reads MNHNY; CDR2 reads SVGAGI (reference sequence). Trimming removed 2 bases from V and 0 bases from J, with 14 bases in between. The CDR3 DNA sequence: TGTGCCAGCAGTTACGATCTCGGCAGGCGCTCCTATAATTCACCCCTCCACTTT. Its translation is CASSYDLGRRSYNSPLHF.